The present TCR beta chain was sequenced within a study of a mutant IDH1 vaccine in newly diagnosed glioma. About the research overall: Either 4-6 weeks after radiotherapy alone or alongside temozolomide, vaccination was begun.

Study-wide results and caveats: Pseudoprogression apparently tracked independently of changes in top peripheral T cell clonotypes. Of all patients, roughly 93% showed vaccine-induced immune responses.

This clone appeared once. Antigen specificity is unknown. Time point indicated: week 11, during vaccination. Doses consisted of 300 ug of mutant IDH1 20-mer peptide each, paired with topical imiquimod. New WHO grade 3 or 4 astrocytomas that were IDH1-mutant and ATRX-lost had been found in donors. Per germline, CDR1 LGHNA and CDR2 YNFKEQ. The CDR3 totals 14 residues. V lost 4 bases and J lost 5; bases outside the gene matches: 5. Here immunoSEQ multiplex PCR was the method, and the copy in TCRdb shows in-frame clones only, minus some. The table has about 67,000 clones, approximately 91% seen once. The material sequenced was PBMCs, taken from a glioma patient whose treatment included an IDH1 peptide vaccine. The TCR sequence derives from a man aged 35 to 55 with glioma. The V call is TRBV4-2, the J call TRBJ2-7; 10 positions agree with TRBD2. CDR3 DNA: TGTGCCAGCAGCCTTACTAGCGGGATACACGAGCAGTACTTC. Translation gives CASSLTSGIHEQYF.